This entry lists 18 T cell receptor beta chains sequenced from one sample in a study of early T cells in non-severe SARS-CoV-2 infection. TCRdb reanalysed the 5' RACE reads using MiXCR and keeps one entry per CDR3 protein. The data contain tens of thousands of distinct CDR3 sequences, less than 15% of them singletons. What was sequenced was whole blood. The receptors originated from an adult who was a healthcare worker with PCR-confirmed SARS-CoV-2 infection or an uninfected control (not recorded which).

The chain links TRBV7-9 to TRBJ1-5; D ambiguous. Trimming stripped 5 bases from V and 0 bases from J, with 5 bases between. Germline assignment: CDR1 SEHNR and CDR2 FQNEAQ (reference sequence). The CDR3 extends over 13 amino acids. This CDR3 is CASSQNSNQPQHF. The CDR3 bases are TGTGCCAGCAGCCAAAATAGCAATCAGCCCCAGCATTTT.

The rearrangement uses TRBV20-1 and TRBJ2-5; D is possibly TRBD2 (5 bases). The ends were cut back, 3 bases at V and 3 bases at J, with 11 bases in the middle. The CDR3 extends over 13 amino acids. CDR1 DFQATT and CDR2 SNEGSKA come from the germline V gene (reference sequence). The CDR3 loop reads CSARPSSKETQYF. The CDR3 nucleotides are TGCAGTGCTAGGCCTAGCAGTAAAGAGACCCAGTACTTC.

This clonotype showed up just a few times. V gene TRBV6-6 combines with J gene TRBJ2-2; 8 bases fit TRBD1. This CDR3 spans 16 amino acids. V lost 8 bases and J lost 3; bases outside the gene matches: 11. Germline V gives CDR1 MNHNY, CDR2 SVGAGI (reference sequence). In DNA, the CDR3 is TGTGCCAGCGGGGGACCCCAGGGGGCAGACACCGGGGAGCTGTTTTTT. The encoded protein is CASGGPQGADTGELFF.

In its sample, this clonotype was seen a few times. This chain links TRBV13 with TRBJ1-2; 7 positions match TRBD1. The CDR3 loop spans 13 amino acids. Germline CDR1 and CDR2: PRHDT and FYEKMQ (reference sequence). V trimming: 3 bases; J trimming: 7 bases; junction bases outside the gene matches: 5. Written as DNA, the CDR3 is TGTGCCAGCAGCTTTGGTGACAGGGCTGGCTACACCTTC. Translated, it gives CASSFGDRAGYTF. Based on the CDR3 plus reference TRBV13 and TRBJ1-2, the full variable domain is AAGVIQSPRHLIKEKRETATLKCYPIPRHDTVYWYQQGPGQDPQFLISFYEKMQSDKGSIPDRFSAQQFSDYHSELNMSSLELGDSALYFCASSFGDRAGYTFGSGTRLTVV.

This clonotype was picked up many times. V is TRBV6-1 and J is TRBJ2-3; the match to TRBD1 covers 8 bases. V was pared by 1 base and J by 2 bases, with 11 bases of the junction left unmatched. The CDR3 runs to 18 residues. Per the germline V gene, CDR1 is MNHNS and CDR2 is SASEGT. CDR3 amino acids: CASSEVGFGTGDTDTQYF. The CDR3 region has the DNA TGTGCCAGCAGTGAAGTGGGTTTCGGGACAGGAGACACAGATACGCAGTATTTT.

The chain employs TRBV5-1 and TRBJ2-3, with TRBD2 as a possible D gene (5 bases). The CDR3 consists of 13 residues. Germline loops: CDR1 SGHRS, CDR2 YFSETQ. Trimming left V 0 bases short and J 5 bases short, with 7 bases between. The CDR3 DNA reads TGCGCCAGCAGCTTGGGAGAGGGAGATACGCAGTATTTT. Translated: CASSLGEGDTQYF.

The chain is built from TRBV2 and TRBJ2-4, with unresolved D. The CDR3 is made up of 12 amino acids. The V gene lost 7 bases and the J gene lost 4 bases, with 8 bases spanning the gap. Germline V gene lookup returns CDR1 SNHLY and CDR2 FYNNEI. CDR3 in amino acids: CASNHQKNIQYF. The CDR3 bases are TGTGCCAGCAATCACCAAAAAAACATTCAGTACTTC.

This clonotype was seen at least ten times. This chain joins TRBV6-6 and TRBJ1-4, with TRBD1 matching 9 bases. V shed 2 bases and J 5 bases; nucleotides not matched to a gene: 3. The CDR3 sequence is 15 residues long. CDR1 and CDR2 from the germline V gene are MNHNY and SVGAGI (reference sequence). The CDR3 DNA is TGTGCCAGCAGTTACCCCGGGACAGGGAATGAAAAACTGTTTTTT. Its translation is CASSYPGTGNEKLFF.

The CDR3 DNA reads as TGTGCCAGCAGCTCCAGCGGACCCTACGAGCAGTACTTC. As protein: CASSSSGPYEQYF. The V gene is TRBV7-8, the J gene TRBJ2-7, with D perhaps TRBD2 (5 bases). Germline CDR1 is SGHVS and CDR2 is FQNEAQ. The germline V and J ends were trimmed by 4 bases and 2 bases, with 9 bases remaining between them. The CDR3 is made up of 13 amino acids.

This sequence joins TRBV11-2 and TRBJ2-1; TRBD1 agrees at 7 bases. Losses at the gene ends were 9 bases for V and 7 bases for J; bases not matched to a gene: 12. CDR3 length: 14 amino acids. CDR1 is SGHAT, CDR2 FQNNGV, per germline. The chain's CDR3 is CASRETGMKNEQFF. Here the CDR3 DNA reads TGTGCCAGTAGGGAGACAGGGATGAAAAATGAGCAGTTCTTC.

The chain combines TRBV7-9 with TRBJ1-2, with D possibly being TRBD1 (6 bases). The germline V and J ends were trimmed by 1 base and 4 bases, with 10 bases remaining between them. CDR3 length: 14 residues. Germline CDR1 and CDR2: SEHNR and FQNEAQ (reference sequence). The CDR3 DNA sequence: TGTGCCAGCAGCTTAGTCGGACAGTTCTATGGCTACACCTTC. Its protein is CASSLVGQFYGYTF. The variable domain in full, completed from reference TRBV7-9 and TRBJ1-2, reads DTGVSQNPRHKITKRGQNVTFRCDPISEHNRLYWYRQTLGQGPEFLTYFQNEAQLEKSRLLSDRFSAERPKGSFSTLEIQRTEQGDSAMYLCASSLVGQFYGYTFGSGTRLTVV.

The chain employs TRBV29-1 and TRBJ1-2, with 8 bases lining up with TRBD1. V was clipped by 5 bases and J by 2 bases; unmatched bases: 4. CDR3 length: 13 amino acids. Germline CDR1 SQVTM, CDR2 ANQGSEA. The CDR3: CSVRTGLNYGYTF. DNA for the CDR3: TGCAGCGTTAGGACAGGGCTAAACTATGGCTACACCTTC.

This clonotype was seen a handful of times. The CDR3 DNA reads TGCGCCAGCAGCTTGGATGGACAGGGGAGCACTGAAGCTTTCTTT. This codes for CASSLDGQGSTEAFF. This rearrangement joins TRBV5-1 to TRBJ1-1, with 9 bases fitting TRBD1. The CDR3 consists of 15 residues. The ends lost 0 bases at V and 4 bases at J; junction bases unmatched: 4. Looked up from germline, CDR1 is SGHRS and CDR2 is YFSETQ.

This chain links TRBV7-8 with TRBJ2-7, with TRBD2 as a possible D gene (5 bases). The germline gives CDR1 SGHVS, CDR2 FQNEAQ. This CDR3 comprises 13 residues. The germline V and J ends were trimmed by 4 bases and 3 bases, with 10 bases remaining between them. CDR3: CASSSPGNYEQYF. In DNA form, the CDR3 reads TGTGCCAGCAGCTCGCCCGGGAACTACGAGCAGTACTTC.

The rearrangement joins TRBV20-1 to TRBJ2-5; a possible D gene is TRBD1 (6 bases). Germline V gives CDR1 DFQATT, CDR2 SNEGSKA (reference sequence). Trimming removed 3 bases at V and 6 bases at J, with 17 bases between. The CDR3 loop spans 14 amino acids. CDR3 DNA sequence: TGCAGTGCTAGCGAACCGCCGAGGGGGAAGACCCAGTACTTC. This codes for CSASEPPRGKTQYF.

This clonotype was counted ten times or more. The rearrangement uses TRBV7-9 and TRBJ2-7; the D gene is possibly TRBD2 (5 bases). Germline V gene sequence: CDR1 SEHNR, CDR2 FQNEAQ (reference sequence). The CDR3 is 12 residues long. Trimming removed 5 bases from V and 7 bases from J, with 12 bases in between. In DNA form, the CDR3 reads TGTGCCAGCAGCGGGAGAGGGCAGGAGCAGTACTTC. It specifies CASSGRGQEQYF. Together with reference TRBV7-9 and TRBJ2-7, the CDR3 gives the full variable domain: DTGVSQNPRHKITKRGQNVTFRCDPISEHNRLYWYRQTLGQGPEFLTYFQNEAQLEKSRLLSDRFSAERPKGSFSTLEIQRTEQGDSAMYLCASSGRGQEQYFGPGTRLTVT.

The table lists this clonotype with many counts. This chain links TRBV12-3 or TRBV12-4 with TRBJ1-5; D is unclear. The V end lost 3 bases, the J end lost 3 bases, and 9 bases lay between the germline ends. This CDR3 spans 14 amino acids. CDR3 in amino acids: CASSFVDTNQPQHF. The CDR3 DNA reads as TGTGCCAGCAGTTTTGTAGACACCAATCAGCCCCAGCATTTT.

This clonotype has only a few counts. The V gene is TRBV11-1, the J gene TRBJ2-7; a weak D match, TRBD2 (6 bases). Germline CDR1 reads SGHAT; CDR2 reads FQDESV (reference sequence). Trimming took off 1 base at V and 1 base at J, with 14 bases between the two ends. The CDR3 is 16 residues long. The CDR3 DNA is TGTGCCAGCAGCTTAGAGATCGGGAGCGGGTCCTACGAGCAGTACTTC. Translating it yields CASSLEIGSGSYEQYF.